The subject of this entry is one T cell receptor beta chain. This record comes from a study of blood T cells in healthy people across ages. Per sample, extraction of total RNA gave at least 5.5 micrograms in every case. Sample-barcoded 5' priming and a J-beta primer mix drove a second PCR of about 6 to 12 cycles. TCRdb reanalysed the 5' RACE reads using MiXCR and keeps one entry per CDR3 protein. The table records over 450,000 distinct CDR3 sequences, less than 25% of them present only once. CDR3 length: 13 residues. The V and J ends lost 8 bases and 1 base respectively, with 11 bases between them. These data were also reused for a study on T cells of mothers and their children. That report adds: Biologically related mothers and children overlapped slightly more than unrelated pairs, a non-significant difference.

Material: blood. This sequence originates from a boy between 10 and 17 years old in good health. This chain links TRBV12-3 or TRBV12-4 with TRBJ1-1; weak D call: TRBD1 (5 bases). The CDR3 region is CASGLTGNTEAFF. The DNA for the CDR3 is TGTGCCAGCGGCCTTACAGGGAACACTGAAGCTTTCTTT.